This passage covers 8 T cell receptor beta chains from one sample sequenced in a study of OX40 agonist ivuxolimab in advanced cancers. Repertoires were generated with immunoSEQ multiplex PCR, while TCRdb's copy carries only in-frame clones and drops some. The table includes some 83,000 clones, roughly nine tenths detected once. Sequences were derived from CD4+ or CD8+ T cells sorted from blood, sampled in a trial of the OX40 agonist ivuxolimab. The receptors were gathered from an adult with an advanced solid tumor such as melanoma, head and neck, liver or kidney cancer.

The V call is TRBV19, the J call TRBJ2-7; D uncertain. Germline-derived CDR1 and CDR2 are LNHDA and SQIVND (reference sequence). This CDR3 spans 13 amino acids. Trimming removed 5 bases from V and 2 bases from J, with 10 bases in between. The CDR3 DNA sequence: TGTGCCAGTAGTCCCCGAATGGCCTACGAGCAGTACTTC. Amino acid sequence: CASSPRMAYEQYF. The full variable domain, completed using reference TRBV19 and TRBJ2-7, is DGGITQSPKYLFRKEGQNVTLSCEQNLNHDAMYWYRQDPGQGLRLIYYSQIVNDFQKGDIAEGYSVSREKKESFPLTVTSAQKNPTAFYLCASSPRMAYEQYFGPGTRLTVT.

The chain joins TRBV5-5 to TRBJ2-7, with TRBD2 identical over 9 bases. Germline lookup yields CDR1 SGHKS and CDR2 YYEKEE (reference sequence). Germline trimming cut 0 bases from V and 1 base from J; bases unmatched to any gene: 2. The CDR3 is made up of 15 amino acids. The CDR3 coding sequence is TGTGCCAGCAGCTTGGGACTAGCGGTTTCCTACGAGCAGTACTTC. This translates into CASSLGLAVSYEQYF.

The gene calls are TRBV18 and TRBJ2-5; 9 bases map to TRBD1. This CDR3 is built from 16 residues. The junction had 12 bases not matched to a gene; V was cut back by 5 bases and J by 5 bases. Germline values: CDR1 KGHSH, CDR2 LQKENI. The CDR3: CASSYPGSGTGETQYF. In DNA form, the CDR3 reads TGTGCCAGCTCATACCCAGGCTCCGGGACAGGGGAGACCCAGTACTTC.

The chain is built from TRBV2 and TRBJ2-3, with D perhaps matching TRBD2 (5 bases). CDR3 length: 15 amino acids. Trimming cost V 4 bases and J 4 bases, with 15 bases left between them. CDR1 SNHLY and CDR2 FYNNEI come from the germline V gene. This chain's CDR3 is CASSALGSGADTQYF. CDR3 sequence (DNA): TGTGCCAGCAGTGCCTTGGGAAGCGGTGCAGATACGCAGTATTTT. Supplemented by reference TRBV2 and TRBJ2-3, the full variable domain reads EPEVTQTPSHQVTQMGQEVILRCVPISNHLYFYWYRQILGQKVEFLVSFYNNEISEKSEIFDDQFSVERPDGSNFTLKIRSTKLEDSAMYFCASSALGSGADTQYFGPGTRLTVL.

The chain couples TRBV29-1 to TRBJ2-7; the D gene is possibly TRBD2 (5 bases). Germline values: CDR1 SQVTM, CDR2 ANQGSEA. The V gene lost 6 bases and the J gene lost 0 bases, with 15 bases spanning the gap. The CDR3 has 14 residues. This chain's CDR3 is CSVRRDSLSYEQYF. The CDR3 nucleotides are TGCAGCGTCCGCCGGGATTCTCTCTCCTACGAGCAGTACTTC.

This clone was seen just once. The chain carries TRBV19 and TRBJ2-7, with D unclear. This CDR3 comprises 14 residues. V was clipped by 2 bases and J by 9 bases, with 17 bases between them. Germline V lookup: CDR1 LNHDA, CDR2 SQIVND (reference sequence). Written as DNA, the CDR3 is TGTGCCAGTAGTATAAAGGGCAGTCTCTCGGGGCAGTACTTC. Its translation: CASSIKGSLSGQYF.

V gene TRBV30 combines with J gene TRBJ2-5, with D possibly matching TRBD2 (5 bases). The V gene's germline CDR1 is GTSNPN and CDR2 SVGIG (reference sequence). V lost 3 bases, J lost 7 bases, and 9 bases lay in between. The CDR3 sequence is 11 residues long. CDR3 coding DNA: TGTGCCTGGAGGGCCGCGGGGACCCAGTACTTC. It codes for CAWRAAGTQYF.

The chain combines TRBV5-4 with TRBJ2-7; D possibly corresponds to TRBD2 (6 bases). The CDR3 contains 14 residues. V lost 0 bases and J lost 4, with 11 bases in between. Per the germline V gene, CDR1 is SGHNT and CDR2 is YYREEE (reference sequence). CDR3 in amino acids: CASSLDSGGYEQYF. CDR3 nucleotide sequence: TGTGCCAGCAGCTTGGATAGCGGAGGTTACGAGCAGTACTTC.